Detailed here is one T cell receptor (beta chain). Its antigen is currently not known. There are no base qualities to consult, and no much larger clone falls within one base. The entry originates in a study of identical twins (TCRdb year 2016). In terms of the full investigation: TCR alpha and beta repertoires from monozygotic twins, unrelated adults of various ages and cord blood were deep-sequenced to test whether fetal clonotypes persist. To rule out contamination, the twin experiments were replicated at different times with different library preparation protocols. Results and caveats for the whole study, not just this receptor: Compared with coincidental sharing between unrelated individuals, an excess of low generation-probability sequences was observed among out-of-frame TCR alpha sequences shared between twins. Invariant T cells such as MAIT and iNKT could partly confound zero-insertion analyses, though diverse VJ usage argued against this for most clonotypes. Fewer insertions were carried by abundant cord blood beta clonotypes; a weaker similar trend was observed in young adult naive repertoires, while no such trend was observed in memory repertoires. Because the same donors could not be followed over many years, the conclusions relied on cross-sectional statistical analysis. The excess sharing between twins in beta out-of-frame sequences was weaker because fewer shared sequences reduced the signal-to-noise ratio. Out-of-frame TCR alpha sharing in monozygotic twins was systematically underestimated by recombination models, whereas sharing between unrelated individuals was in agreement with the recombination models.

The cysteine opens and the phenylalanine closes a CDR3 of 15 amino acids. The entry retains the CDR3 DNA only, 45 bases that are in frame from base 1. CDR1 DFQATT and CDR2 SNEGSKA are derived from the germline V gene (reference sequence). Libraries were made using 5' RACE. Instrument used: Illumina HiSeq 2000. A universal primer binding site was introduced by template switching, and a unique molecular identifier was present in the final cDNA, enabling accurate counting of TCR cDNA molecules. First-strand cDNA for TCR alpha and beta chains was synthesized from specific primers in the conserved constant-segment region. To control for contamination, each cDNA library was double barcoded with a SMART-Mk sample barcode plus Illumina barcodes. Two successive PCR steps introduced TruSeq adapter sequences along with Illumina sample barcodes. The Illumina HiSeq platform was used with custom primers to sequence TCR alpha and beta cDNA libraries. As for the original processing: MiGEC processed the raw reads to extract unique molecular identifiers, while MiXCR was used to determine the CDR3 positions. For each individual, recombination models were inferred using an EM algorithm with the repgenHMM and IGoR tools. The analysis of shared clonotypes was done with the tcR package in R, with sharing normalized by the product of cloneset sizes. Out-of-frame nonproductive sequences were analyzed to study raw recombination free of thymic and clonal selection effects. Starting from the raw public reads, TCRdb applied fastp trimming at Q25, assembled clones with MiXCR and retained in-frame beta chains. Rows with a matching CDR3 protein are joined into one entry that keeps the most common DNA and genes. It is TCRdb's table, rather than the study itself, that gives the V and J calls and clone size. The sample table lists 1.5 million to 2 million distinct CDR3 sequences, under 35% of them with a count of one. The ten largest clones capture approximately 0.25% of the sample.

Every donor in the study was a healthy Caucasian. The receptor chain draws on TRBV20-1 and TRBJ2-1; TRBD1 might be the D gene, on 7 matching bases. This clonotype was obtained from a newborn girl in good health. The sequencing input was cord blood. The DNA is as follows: TGCAGCAATCAGGTCCCCCAGGGGGGCACGGGTGAGCAGTTCTTC. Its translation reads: CSNQVPQGGTGEQFF.